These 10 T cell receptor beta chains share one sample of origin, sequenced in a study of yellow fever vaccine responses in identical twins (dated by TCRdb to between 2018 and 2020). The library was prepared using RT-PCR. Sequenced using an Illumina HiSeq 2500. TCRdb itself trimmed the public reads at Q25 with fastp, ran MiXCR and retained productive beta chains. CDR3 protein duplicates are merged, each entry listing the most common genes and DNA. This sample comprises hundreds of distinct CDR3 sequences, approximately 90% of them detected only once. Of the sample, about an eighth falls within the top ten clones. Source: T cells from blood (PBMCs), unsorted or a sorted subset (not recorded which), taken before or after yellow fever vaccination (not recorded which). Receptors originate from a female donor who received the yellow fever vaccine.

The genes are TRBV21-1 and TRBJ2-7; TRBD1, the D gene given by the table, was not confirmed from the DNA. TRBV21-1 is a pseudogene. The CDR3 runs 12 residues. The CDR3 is CASGQLSYEQYF. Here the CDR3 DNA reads TGTGCCAGCGGACAGCTGTCCTACGAGCAGTACTTC.

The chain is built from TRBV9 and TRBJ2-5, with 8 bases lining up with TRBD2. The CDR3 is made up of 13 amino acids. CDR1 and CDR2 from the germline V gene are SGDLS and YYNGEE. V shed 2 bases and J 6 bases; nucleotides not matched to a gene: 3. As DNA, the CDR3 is TGTGCCAGCAGCGTTAGCGGGACCAAGACCCAGTACTTC. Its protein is CASSVSGTKTQYF. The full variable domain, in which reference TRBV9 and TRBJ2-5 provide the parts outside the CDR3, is DSGVTQTPKHLITATGQRVTLRCSPRSGDLSVYWYQQSLDQGLQFLIQYYNGEERAKGNILERFSAQQFPDLHSELNLSSLELGDSALYFCASSVSGTKTQYFGPGTRLLVL.

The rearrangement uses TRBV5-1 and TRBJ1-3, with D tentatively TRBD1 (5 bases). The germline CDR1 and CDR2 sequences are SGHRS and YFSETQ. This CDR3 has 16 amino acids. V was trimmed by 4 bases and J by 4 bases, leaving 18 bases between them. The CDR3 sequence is CASSPEWQGEGNTIYF. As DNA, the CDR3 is TGCGCCAGCAGCCCAGAGTGGCAGGGTGAAGGAAACACCATATATTTT.

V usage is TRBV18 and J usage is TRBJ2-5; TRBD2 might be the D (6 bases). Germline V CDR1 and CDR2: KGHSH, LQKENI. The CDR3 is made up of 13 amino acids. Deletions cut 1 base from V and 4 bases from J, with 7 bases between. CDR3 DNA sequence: TGTGCCAGCTCACCACTCGGGGGAGAGACCCAGTACTTC. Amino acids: CASSPLGGETQYF.

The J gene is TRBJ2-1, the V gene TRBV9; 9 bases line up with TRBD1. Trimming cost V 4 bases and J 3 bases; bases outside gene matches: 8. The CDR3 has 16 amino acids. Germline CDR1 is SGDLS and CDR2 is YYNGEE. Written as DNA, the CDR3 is TGTGCCAGCAGCCCCCCCGGACAGGGGTTCTACAATGAGCAGTTCTTC. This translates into CASSPPGQGFYNEQFF. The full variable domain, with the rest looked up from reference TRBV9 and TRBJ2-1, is DSGVTQTPKHLITATGQRVTLRCSPRSGDLSVYWYQQSLDQGLQFLIQYYNGEERAKGNILERFSAQQFPDLHSELNLSSLELGDSALYFCASSPPGQGFYNEQFFGPGTRLTVL.

The CDR3, as DNA: TGTGCCAGCAGTGACAGTGTAAGAGTCTATGGCTACACCTTC. Translation gives CASSDSVRVYGYTF. V usage is TRBV6-4 and J usage is TRBJ1-2; D not certain. The CDR3 covers 14 residues. The V gene lost 2 bases and the J gene lost 4 bases, with 11 bases spanning the gap. Germline-derived CDR1 and CDR2 are MRHNA and SNTAGT.

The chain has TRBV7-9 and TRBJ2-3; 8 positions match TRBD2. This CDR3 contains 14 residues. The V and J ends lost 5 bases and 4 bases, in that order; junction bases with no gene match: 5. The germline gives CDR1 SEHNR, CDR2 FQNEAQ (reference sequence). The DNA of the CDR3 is TGTGCCAGCAGCACTAGCGGTTTCGCAGATACGCAGTATTTT. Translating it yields CASSTSGFADTQYF. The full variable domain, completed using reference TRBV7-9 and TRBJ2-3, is DTGVSQNPRHKITKRGQNVTFRCDPISEHNRLYWYRQTLGQGPEFLTYFQNEAQLEKSRLLSDRFSAERPKGSFSTLEIQRTEQGDSAMYLCASSTSGFADTQYFGPGTRLTVL.

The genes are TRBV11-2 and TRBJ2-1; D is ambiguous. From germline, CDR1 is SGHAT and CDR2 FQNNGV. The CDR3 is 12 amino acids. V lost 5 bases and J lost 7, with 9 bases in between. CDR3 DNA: TGTGCCAGCAGCCCCACCCGTAATGAGCAGTTCTTC. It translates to CASSPTRNEQFF.

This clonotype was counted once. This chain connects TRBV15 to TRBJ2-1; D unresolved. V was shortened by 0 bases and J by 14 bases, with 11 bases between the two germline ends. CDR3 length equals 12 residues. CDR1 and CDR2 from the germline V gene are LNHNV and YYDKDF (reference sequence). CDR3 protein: CATSRDSTREFF. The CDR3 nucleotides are TGTGCCACCAGCAGAGATAGCACCCGGGAGTTCTTC. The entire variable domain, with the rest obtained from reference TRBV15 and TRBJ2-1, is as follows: DAMVIQNPRYQVTQFGKPVTLSCSQTLNHNVMYWYQQKSSQAPKLLFHYYDKDFNNEADTPDNFQSRRPNTSFCFLDIRSPGLGDTAMYLCATSRDSTREFFGPGTRLTVL.

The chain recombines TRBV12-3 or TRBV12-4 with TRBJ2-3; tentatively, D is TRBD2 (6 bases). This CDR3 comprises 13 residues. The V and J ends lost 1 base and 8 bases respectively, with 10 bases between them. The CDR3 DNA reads TGTGCCAGCAGTTTAGGGCGGGGCGCTACGCAGTATTTT. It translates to CASSLGRGATQYF.